Sequencing of this T cell receptor beta chain was carried out in a study of T cell responses to AZD1222 COVID-19 vaccine. In the case of this clone: What it recognizes is unknown.

Germline V lookup: CDR1 LNHDA, CDR2 SQIVND (reference sequence). This CDR3 region has 15 residues. V was pared by 5 bases and J by 3 bases, with 10 bases of the junction left unmatched. Study-wide points: Among those given AZD1222, only 5 to 7 were seropositive at baseline. Repertoire samples came only from after the peak T cell response. Donor demographics were predominantly white British with a female majority; clonal diversity may be underestimated. Unmutated variant regions reportedly attract nearly half of all spike-specific TCRs.

TCRdb keeps only in-frame clones here, not all; method: immunoSEQ multiplex PCR. The sample has about 120,000 clones, 85% to 95% seen once. The chain combines TRBV19 with TRBJ2-7; 7 bases align to TRBD1. The sequence derives from an adult who received the AZD1222 COVID-19 vaccine. Source: peripheral blood, taken 28 days after the second AZD1222 dose. The CDR3 here is CASSPLPGQSYEQYF. In DNA form, the CDR3 reads TGTGCCAGTAGTCCCCTTCCGGGACAGAGCTACGAGCAGTACTTC.